One and the same sample provided the 21 T cell receptor beta chains below, sequenced in a study of cytomegalovirus exposure and HLA in healthy donors (dated by TCRdb to 2017 to 2019). Library generation was performed with the immunoSEQ multiplex PCR assay. For the multiplex PCR, a mixture combining 60 forward primers for TCR Vbeta segments and 13 reverse primers for TCR Jbeta segments was used. Drawn from immuneACCESS, this table holds only the in-frame rearrangements with V and J called that TCRdb kept. Clones are partly lost; checked studies trace under half to an unresolved V gene and leave the rest unexplained. The sample has about 140,000 clones on record. Around 2.2% of the sample is taken by the ten largest. The sequencing sample was made of PBMCs. These receptors all come from a woman aged 18-29 years in good health and CMV-seronegative.

The chain carries TRBV4-2 and TRBJ2-7; D is undetermined. Germline V gene data show CDR1 as LGHNA and CDR2 as YNFKEQ. Trimming removed 0 bases from V and 2 bases from J, with 8 bases in between. The CDR3 spans 14 residues. The CDR3 DNA follows: TGTGCCAGCAGCCAAGATATAGATACCTACGAGCAGTACTTC. This gives the protein CASSQDIDTYEQYF.

V usage is TRBV6-1 and J usage is TRBJ1-2; maybe TRBD1 (6 bases). CDR3 length: 15 residues. CDR1 is MNHNS and CDR2 is SASEGT in the germline V gene. V was cut by 6 bases and J by 7 bases, with 21 bases left in between. The CDR3 region is CASRDSIPARGGYTF. CDR3 nucleotide sequence: TGTGCCAGCAGGGACAGTATCCCTGCTCGCGGTGGCTACACCTTC.

The genes are TRBV23-1 and TRBJ2-7, with 8 nucleotides matching TRBD1. TRBV23-1 is recorded as an ORF, its role being uncertain. The CDR3 loop spans 14 amino acids. J was trimmed by 5 bases and V by 8 bases; bases with no gene match: 11. In nucleotides, the CDR3 is TGCGCCAGCCGGAGGGGAACAGGGGGACACGAGCAGTACGTC. Protein: CASRRGTGGHEQYV.

The V and J genes are TRBV4-1 and TRBJ1-1; tentative D call: TRBD1 (5 bases). This CDR3 contains 14 residues. V was cut by 3 bases and J by 1 base, with 9 bases left in between. Per germline, CDR1 MGHRA and CDR2 YSYEKL. DNA for the CDR3: TGCGCCAGCAGCCAGATAGACAGGAACACTGAAGCTTTCTTT. This translates into CASSQIDRNTEAFF.

V gene TRBV10-2 combines with J gene TRBJ2-1; D might be TRBD2 (5 bases). From germline, CDR1 is WSHSY and CDR2 SAAADI. This CDR3 is built from 15 residues. V shed 1 base and J shed 4 bases, with 11 bases lying between them. CDR3 region: CASSEFSVLYNEQFF. Written as DNA, the CDR3 is TGCGCCAGCAGTGAGTTTAGCGTACTATACAATGAGCAGTTCTTC.

The CDR3 region is CASSKGRGSSIRIPTDTQYF. The CDR3 DNA is TGTGCCAGTAGTAAGGGGAGGGGTTCGAGCATACGGATCCCCACAGATACGCAGTATTTT. V is TRBV19 and J is TRBJ2-3; TRBD2 agrees at 7 bases. The V segment lost 4 bases and the J segment 2 bases; nucleotides outside the gene matches: 21. The CDR3 is 20 amino acids. CDR1 and CDR2 (germline): LNHDA, SQIVND (reference sequence).

The chain joins TRBV4-1 to TRBJ1-1; possible D gene TRBD1, 5 bases. CDR3 length equals 15 residues. Trimming pared 0 bases from V and 5 bases from J, leaving 13 bases between. The germline gives CDR1 MGHRA, CDR2 YSYEKL. The CDR3 loop reads CASSQEWGRKTEAFF. Here the CDR3 DNA reads TGCGCCAGCAGCCAAGAATGGGGGAGGAAGACTGAAGCTTTCTTT.

Note on this clone: Other DNA sequences in this sample translate to the same CDR3. J is TRBJ2-2 and V is TRBV2; D remains ambiguous. The CDR3 is made up of 14 amino acids. Trimming removed 1 base at V and 3 bases at J, with 6 bases between. From germline, CDR1 is SNHLY and CDR2 FYNNEI. The CDR3 nucleotides read TGTGCCAGCAGTGAAGGTCGGGACACCGGGGAGCTGTTTTTT. Translating gives CASSEGRDTGELFF.

This chain connects TRBV7-6 to TRBJ2-3; possibly TRBD2 for D (5 bases). Germline V gene lookup returns CDR1 SGHVS and CDR2 FNYEAQ. Trimming stripped 7 bases from V and 6 bases from J, with 14 bases between. The CDR3 runs to 13 residues. The CDR3 protein is CASTPGLSDTQYF. The CDR3 DNA is TGTGCCAGCACCCCCGGACTTTCTGATACGCAGTATTTT.

The rearrangement joins TRBV5-1 to TRBJ1-4; 7 bases align to TRBD1. Per the germline V gene, CDR1 is SGHRS and CDR2 is YFSETQ. There are 16 residues in the CDR3. The junction had 7 bases not matched to a gene; V was cut back by 4 bases and J by 1 base. In nucleotides, the CDR3 is TGCGCCAGCAGCAAAACAGGGGCTGTAACTAATGAAAAACTGTTTTTT. It encodes CASSKTGAVTNEKLFF. The variable domain in full, completed from reference TRBV5-1 and TRBJ1-4, reads KAGVTQTPRYLIKTRGQQVTLSCSPISGHRSVSWYQQTPGQGLQFLFEYFSETQRNKGNFPGRFSGRQFSNSRSEMNVSTLELGDSALYLCASSKTGAVTNEKLFFGSGTQLSVL.

V usage is TRBV11-3 and J usage is TRBJ1-3; D perhaps matches TRBD1 (5 bases). V was cut by 11 bases and J by 4 bases, with 21 bases left in between. CDR3 size: 15 residues. The V gene's germline CDR1 is SGHNT and CDR2 YENEEA. CDR3 residues: CAAPVWRRGGNTIYF. CDR3 bases: TGTGCCGCCCCCGTCTGGAGGAGGGGAGGAAACACCATATATTTT.

The genes are TRBV19 and TRBJ1-1, with D perhaps TRBD1 (6 bases). The CDR3 has 13 residues. The germline CDR1 and CDR2 sequences are LNHDA and SQIVND (reference sequence). The ends were cut back, 5 bases at V and 3 bases at J, with 10 bases in the middle. The CDR3 loop reads CASSQDRDTEAFF. CDR3 bases: TGTGCCAGTAGTCAGGACAGAGACACTGAAGCTTTCTTT.

This sequence joins TRBV7-9 and TRBJ2-3; 9 bases are shared with TRBD2. J was trimmed by 4 bases and V by 3 bases; bases with no gene match: 2. This CDR3 comprises 14 residues. Germline V gene sequence: CDR1 SEHNR, CDR2 FQNEAQ (reference sequence). The CDR3 DNA reads TGTGCCAGCAGCTTTAGCGGGGGCGCAGATACGCAGTATTTT. This encodes CASSFSGGADTQYF.

The genes are TRBV30 and TRBJ1-2; tentative D call: TRBD1 (5 bases). The CDR3 spans 13 residues. V lost 8 bases and J lost 5, with 18 bases in between. In germline, CDR1 is GTSNPN, CDR2 SVGIG (reference sequence). The CDR3 sequence: CARYSGGVYGYTF. CDR3 DNA: TGTGCCCGGTACTCCGGAGGGGTTTATGGCTACACCTTC. Complete variable domain (other parts from reference TRBV30 and TRBJ1-2): SQTIHQWPATLVQPVGSPLSLECTVEGTSNPNLYWYRQAAGRGLQLLFYSVGIGQISSEVPQNLSASRPQDRQFILSSKKLLLSDSGFYLCARYSGGVYGYTFGSGTRLTVV.

This sequence joins TRBV28 and TRBJ1-2; D is perhaps TRBD1 (5 bases). The V end was cut by 1 base, the J end by 3 bases, with 12 bases between. The CDR3 covers 15 residues. In germline, CDR1 is MDHEN, CDR2 SYDVKM. CDR3 bases: TGTGCCAGCAGTTTATCGGGGGGACGATACTATGGCTACACCTTC. Amino acid sequence: CASSLSGGRYYGYTF.

The chain links TRBV10-3 to TRBJ1-3; weak D call: TRBD1 (6 bases). The germline V and J ends were trimmed by 7 bases and 0 bases, with 10 bases remaining between them. Germline V CDR1 and CDR2: ENHRY, SYGVKD. The CDR3 is 14 residues long. The CDR3 bases are TGTGCCATCAACGGACAGACCTCTGGAAACACCATATATTTT. This encodes CAINGQTSGNTIYF.

The genes are TRBV6-5 and TRBJ1-2; TRBD1 might be the D (6 bases). This CDR3 spans 11 amino acids. Germline loops: CDR1 MNHEY, CDR2 SVGAGI. The germline V and J ends were trimmed by 6 bases and 7 bases, with 9 bases remaining between them. In nucleotides, the CDR3 is TGTGCCAGCAGCAACAGGGCTGGCTACACCTTC. Its translation is CASSNRAGYTF.

This chain connects TRBV4-3 to TRBJ1-3; 9 bases fit TRBD1. Germline values: CDR1 LGHNA, CDR2 YSLEER. The CDR3 has 14 amino acids. With V trimmed by 4 bases and J by 4 bases, 2 bases remained unmatched. The CDR3 sequence: CASSLDRGGNTIYF. The CDR3 coding sequence is TGCGCCAGCAGCCTCGACAGGGGGGGAAACACCATATATTTT.

Regarding this clone: One end of the junction fails to match germline, which may point to a read error. The gene calls are TRBV6-6 and TRBJ2-2; possible D gene TRBD1, 6 bases. The length of the CDR3 is 15 residues. Per germline, CDR1 MNHNY and CDR2 SVGAGI (reference sequence). The CDR3 sequence is CASSAPMGDTGELFF. As DNA, the CDR3 is TGTGCCAGCAGTGCCCCCATGGGGGACACTGGGGAGCTGTTTTTT.

V and J are TRBV30 and TRBJ1-2; D is ambiguous. The CDR3 has 14 residues. The V and J ends lost 2 bases and 4 bases respectively, with 14 bases between them. Germline-derived CDR1 and CDR2 are GTSNPN and SVGIG (reference sequence). DNA for the CDR3: TGTGCCTGGAGTTTCGCGGGCCGAAGCTATGGCTACACCTTC. It translates to CAWSFAGRSYGYTF.

Here the CDR3 DNA reads TGTGCCAGCAGTTTAAAGGGGGGGTCTGAAGCTTTCTTT. Protein product: CASSLKGGSEAFF. The genes are TRBV27 and TRBJ1-1; D perhaps matches TRBD1 (6 bases). V was pared by 2 bases and J by 6 bases, with 10 bases between. The CDR3 runs 13 residues. Looked up from germline, CDR1 is MNHEY and CDR2 is SMNVEV (reference sequence).